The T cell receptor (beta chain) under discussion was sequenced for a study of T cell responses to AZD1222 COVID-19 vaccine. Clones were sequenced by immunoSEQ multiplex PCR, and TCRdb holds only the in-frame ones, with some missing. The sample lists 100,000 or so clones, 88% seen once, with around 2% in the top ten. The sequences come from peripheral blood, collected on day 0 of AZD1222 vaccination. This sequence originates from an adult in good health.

CDR3 loop: CAISNLDPPNTEAFF. The CDR3 DNA follows: TGTGCCATCAGTAACTTGGACCCCCCGAACACTGAAGCTTTCTTT. The V gene is TRBV10-3, the J gene TRBJ1-1; D is ambiguous. The CDR3 length is 15 residues. The ends were cut back, 5 bases at V and 1 base at J, with 14 bases in the middle. CDR1 ENHRY and CDR2 SYGVKD come from the germline V gene.